The 22 T cell receptor beta chains reported below all come from one sample, sequenced in a study of CD8+CD57+ T cells in acquired aplastic anemia. All patients picked for sequencing had shown, by flow cytometry, an expansion of CD8+CD57+ cells. Genomic DNA was employed as the template in profiling TCR beta VDJ and CDR3. TCRdb called the reads again in MiXCR, with one record for every CDR3 protein. The profile shows under 200,000 distinct CDR3 sequences, 48% of them singletons. Sequenced material: sorted CD4+, CD8+, or CD8+CD57+ T cells (not recorded which) from PBMCs. The receptors were gathered from a human donor with aplastic anemia.

This clonotype was detected many times. V usage is TRBV5-6 and J usage is TRBJ2-7, with D possibly TRBD1 on 6 matching bases. The CDR3 sequence is 16 residues long. With 5 bases removed from V and 6 bases from J, the gap between germline ends came to 24 bases. Germline V gene data show CDR1 as SGHDT and CDR2 as YYEEEE. CDR3: CASRFTGSGGRGEQYF. The CDR3 nucleotides are TGTGCCAGCAGATTTACAGGGAGTGGCGGGCGAGGCGAGCAGTACTTC.

This clonotype appeared many times. The rearrangement joins TRBV7-2 to TRBJ1-4; TRBD1 might be the D (5 bases). The CDR3 length is 15 residues. CDR1 SGHTA and CDR2 FQGNSA come from the germline V gene. V was trimmed by 5 bases and J by 4 bases, leaving 14 bases between them. CDR3 sequence: CASSRKSGINEKLFF. CDR3 bases: TGTGCCAGCAGCCGAAAATCAGGGATTAATGAAAAACTGTTTTTT. Combining the CDR3 with reference TRBV7-2 and TRBJ1-4 gives the whole variable domain GAGVSQSPSNKVTEKGKDVELRCDPISGHTALYWYRQSLGQGLEFLIYFQGNSAPDKSGLPSDRFSAERTGGSVSTLTIQRTQQEDSAVYLCASSRKSGINEKLFFGSGTQLSVL.

This clonotype was counted many times. The chain uses TRBV5-6 and TRBJ2-5; weak D call: TRBD2 (6 bases). V was shortened by 0 bases and J by 4 bases, with 10 bases between the two germline ends. The CDR3 extends over 14 amino acids. The germline V gene has CDR1 SGHDT and CDR2 YYEEEE. CDR3: CASSLGLVGETQYF. CDR3 sequence (DNA): TGTGCCAGCAGCTTGGGACTAGTTGGAGAGACCCAGTACTTC.

The genes are TRBV2 and TRBJ2-5; the match to TRBD2 covers 12 bases. The CDR3 spans 14 residues. Germline V gives CDR1 SNHLY, CDR2 FYNNEI. Unmatched junction bases numbered 10, after V lost 6 bases and J lost 11 bases. The CDR3 DNA sequence: TGTGCCAGCAGCGCCCGACTAGCGGGAGTGTCTCAGTACTTC. This sequence encodes CASSARLAGVSQYF.

This clonotype has a handful of counts. V gene TRBV5-4 combines with J gene TRBJ2-1; 7 bases are shared with TRBD1. V lost 5 bases and J lost 4; bases outside the gene matches: 9. The CDR3 loop spans 15 amino acids. Germline V lookup: CDR1 SGHNT, CDR2 YYREEE (reference sequence). The CDR3 loop reads CASRQPGQPYNEQFF. The CDR3 DNA is TGTGCCAGCAGGCAACCGGGACAGCCATACAATGAGCAGTTCTTC.

This clonotype was detected many times. The chain couples TRBV4-1 to TRBJ2-7, with TRBD1 matching 10 bases. CDR1 MGHRA and CDR2 YSYEKL come from the germline V gene. This CDR3 contains 15 residues. V lost 3 bases and J lost 2; bases outside the gene matches: 4. CDR3 region: CASSQPGQGPYEQYF. CDR3 DNA: TGCGCCAGCAGCCAGCCGGGACAGGGGCCCTACGAGCAGTACTTC.

The chain has TRBV2 and TRBJ2-7; weak D call: TRBD1 (6 bases). The CDR3 contains 16 residues. Germline V gene sequence: CDR1 SNHLY, CDR2 FYNNEI. The V end lost 8 bases, the J end lost 4 bases, and 24 bases lay between the germline ends. CDR3 in amino acids: CASGTIDRTEDYEQYF. CDR3 sequence (DNA): TGTGCCAGCGGAACCATCGATCGGACAGAAGATTACGAGCAGTACTTC.

This clonotype was detected only once. This chain connects TRBV14 to TRBJ2-5, with 7 nucleotides matching TRBD2. Germline lookup yields CDR1 SGHDN and CDR2 FVKESK. The CDR3 consists of 14 residues. J lost 2 bases, V lost 3 bases, and 3 bases had no gene match. The CDR3 loop reads CASSHAGVQETQYF. For the CDR3, the DNA is TGTGCCAGCAGCCATGCGGGAGTACAAGAGACCCAGTACTTC.

This clonotype was recorded many times. This chain joins TRBV13 and TRBJ2-5; D may match TRBD1 or TRBD2 (5 bases each). Trimming removed 6 bases from V and 5 bases from J, with 19 bases in between. The CDR3 runs to 15 residues. CDR1 PRHDT and CDR2 FYEKMQ come from the germline V gene (reference sequence). CDR3 sequence: CASSVVRDDWETQYF. The CDR3 coding sequence is TGTGCCAGCAGTGTGGTTCGGGACGACTGGGAGACCCAGTACTTC.

This CDR3 is CATSDRDTAEAFF. CDR3 DNA: TGTGCCACCAGTGACAGGGACACGGCTGAAGCTTTCTTT. This rearrangement joins TRBV24-1 to TRBJ1-1; possible D gene TRBD1, 6 bases. Germline CDR1 and CDR2: KGHDR and SFDVKD. The V end was cut by 4 bases, the J end by 6 bases, with 11 bases between. The CDR3 covers 13 residues.

This clonotype has ten or more counts. The J gene is TRBJ2-2, the V gene TRBV7-6; no definite D call. Germline loops: CDR1 SGHVS, CDR2 FNYEAQ. Trimming took off 5 bases at V and 5 bases at J, with 3 bases between the two ends. The CDR3 is 11 residues long. The CDR3 spells CASSPTGELFF. The DNA for the CDR3 is TGTGCCAGCAGCCCAACCGGGGAGCTGTTTTTT.

At least ten counts were recorded for this clonotype. The chain recombines TRBV15 with TRBJ1-5, with TRBD1 as a possible D gene (5 bases). V was cut by 5 bases and J by 8 bases, with 16 bases left in between. The CDR3 totals 14 residues. Germline CDR1 LNHNV, CDR2 YYDKDF (reference sequence). As DNA, the CDR3 is TGTGCCACCAGCTGGGTGGGGGGGAGTGAGCCCCAGCATTTT. Protein sequence: CATSWVGGSEPQHF.

The sample holds many counts of this clonotype. CDR3 nucleotide sequence: TGCAGTGCTGACAGGGGGGCACTAGTGATGAATACGCAGTATTTT. Translated, it gives CSADRGALVMNTQYF. The rearrangement joins TRBV20-1 to TRBJ2-3, with 9 bases that match TRBD1. After removal of 5 bases from V and 7 bases from J, the junction contained 13 bases not matched to a gene. The germline CDR1 and CDR2 sequences are DFQATT and SNEGSKA (reference sequence). CDR3 size: 15 residues.

This clonotype showed up many times. The chain uses TRBV20-1 and TRBJ1-2; the match to TRBD1 covers 7 bases. Germline values: CDR1 DFQATT, CDR2 SNEGSKA (reference sequence). This CDR3 is built from 15 residues. V lost 2 bases, J lost 3 bases, and 9 bases stayed unmatched. As DNA, the CDR3 is TGCAGTGCTAGATCCCCAGACAGGGATCACTATGGCTACACCTTC. Translating it yields CSARSPDRDHYGYTF.

This chain links TRBV10-3 with TRBJ2-1; 9 bases line up with TRBD1. V trimming: 0 bases; J trimming: 6 bases; junction bases outside the gene matches: 12. The germline gives CDR1 ENHRY, CDR2 SYGVKD. The CDR3 contains 18 residues. The CDR3 region has the DNA TGTGCCATCAGTGAGTCGCTACAGGGGGCGAAGGATGTCAATGAGCAGTTCTTC. Translated: CAISESLQGAKDVNEQFF.

This clonotype was seen at least ten times. The gene calls are TRBV28 and TRBJ1-3; no reliable D call. Germline lookup yields CDR1 MDHEN and CDR2 SYDVKM. Between the trimmed V and J ends, which lost 8 bases and 4 bases, there was a span of 12 bases. The CDR3 contains 13 residues. In nucleotides, the CDR3 is TGTGCCAGCTTCACCCCCAGGGGAAACACCATATATTTT. This translates into CASFTPRGNTIYF.

This clonotype was detected only a few times. A much larger clone is a single base away; this may be a read error. This chain joins TRBV19 and TRBJ2-2, with 9 bases lining up with TRBD1. The germline CDR1 and CDR2 sequences are LNHDA and SQIVND (reference sequence). This CDR3 spans 15 amino acids. Here the CDR3 DNA reads TGTGCCAGTAGTGAACAGGGGGCTATCACCTGGGAGCTGTTTTTT. It codes for CASSEQGAITWELFF.

Remarks on this clonotype: Mismatch with germline at one junction end may stem from a read error. This rearrangement joins TRBV7-8 to TRBJ2-1, with 8 bases identical to TRBD1. CDR3 size: 16 residues. Germline CDR1 is SGHVS and CDR2 is FQNEAQ. The CDR3 sequence: CASSSWGQAAYNEQFF. The CDR3, as DNA: TGTGCCAGCAGCTCGTGGGGACAGGCAGCCTACAACGAGCAGTTCTTC.

This sequence joins TRBV25-1 and TRBJ2-1, with a tentative D call TRBD2 (7 bases). Germline lookup yields CDR1 MGHDK and CDR2 SYGVNS. Trimming left V 6 bases short and J 2 bases short, with 14 bases between. The CDR3 spans 15 residues. CDR3 residues: CASSQDGGPYNEQFF. CDR3 DNA sequence: TGTGCCAGCAGCCAGGACGGGGGGCCCTACAATGAGCAGTTCTTC.

CDR3 region: CSAPGHGDTEAFF. The CDR3 DNA is TGCAGTGCTCCGGGACATGGGGACACTGAAGCTTTCTTT. J is TRBJ1-1 and V is TRBV20-1, with a weak D call TRBD1 (6 bases). This CDR3 region has 13 residues. Trimming cost V 5 bases and J 3 bases, with 13 bases left between them. The germline V gene has CDR1 DFQATT and CDR2 SNEGSKA (reference sequence).

The gene calls are TRBV5-1 and TRBJ1-2; D not certain. The CDR3 has 12 amino acids. Per germline, CDR1 SGHRS and CDR2 YFSETQ. V gave up 4 bases and J gave up 6 bases, with 10 bases separating them. CDR3 coding DNA: TGCGCCAGCAGCCCCGAGGGAGATGGCTACACCTTC. It encodes CASSPEGDGYTF.

On this clonotype itself: One base away lies a much larger clone, so this may be a sequencing read error. The genes are TRBV5-8 and TRBJ2-3, with D uncertain. CDR3 length: 12 amino acids. V lost 2 bases and J lost 10, with 11 bases in between. Germline CDR1 and CDR2: SGHTS and YDEGEE. In nucleotides, the CDR3 is TGTGCCAGCAGCTTAGGCGGCTATCCGCAGTATTTT. Translating gives CASSLGGYPQYF.